This TCR beta chain was sequenced during a study of blood T cell repertoires in COVID-19. Across the whole study: Nucleic acid was either cDNA or gDNA, and it came from T cells, B-cell-depleted T cells, or PBMCs.

The repertoire was sequenced with immunoSEQ multiplex PCR; TCRdb's copy has only in-frame clones and lacks some. Among about 310,000 clones listed, roughly 86% were seen once. The CDR3 runs 14 residues. Germline CDR1 LNHDA, CDR2 SQIVND (reference sequence). The ends were cut back, 4 bases at V and 2 bases at J, with 10 bases in the middle. Specimen: peripheral blood. The chain carries TRBV19 and TRBJ2-3; D perhaps matches TRBD1 (5 bases). This TCR derives from a woman in her fifties or sixties who had recovered from COVID-19. The DNA for the CDR3 is TGTGCCAGTAGTACGACAGTGGACACAGATACGCAGTATTTT. Translation gives CASSTTVDTDTQYF.